This TCR beta chain was captured in a study of regulatory T cells in long-lasting Graves disease (dated by TCRdb to about 2021). Concerning the study at large: Persistent Graves' disease meant more than 5 years of antithyroid drug treatment with TSH receptor autoantibodies that stayed positive. A total of 33 samples underwent TCR sequencing: around 13 from persistent and some 20 from newly diagnosed Graves' disease patients. Patients with persistent Graves' disease were compared with patients with newly diagnosed Graves' disease using TCR sequencing and RNA sequencing of peripheral blood. The study took place in China and was registered as a clinical trial. Persistent Graves' disease patients in the clinical cohort had taken antithyroid drugs for roughly ten years on average. What the study reported, not specific to this receptor: Persistent disease showed preferential use of TRBV28, TRBJ1-2 and TRBJ2-5, whereas newly diagnosed disease favored TRBV20-1 and TRBJ2-1. Lower TCR Shannon entropy and fewer highly expanded clones were observed in persistent Graves' disease patients than in newly diagnosed patients, which suggested clonal expansion. Because the primary lesion, thyroid tissue, could not be accessed, the study looked at peripheral blood alone. As a limitation, the authors acknowledged that the small sample size may reduce accuracy. Patients with persistent disease shared more public clonotypes (approximately 2,500) than newly diagnosed patients did (966). Sequencing and analysis were limited to the TCR beta chain.

On this clonotype itself: There is no known antigen for this receptor. No per-base quality is available; no much larger clone lies one base away.

The library was built by means of multiplex PCR. Sequenced on an Illumina HiSeq 4000. iRepertoire HTBI primers and Arm-PCR amplification of CDR3 regions were used to construct TCR beta libraries. Before sequencing, the PCR products underwent gel purification. The original methods were these. Gene usage analysis of CDR3 amino acid clonotypes relied on the 60 to 65 TRBV and 13 to 15 TRBJ segments identified across samples. COPE and FqMerger were used to merge filtered high-quality paired reads into contigs. BLAST was used to align contigs to IMGT TRBV, TRBD and TRBJ reference genes, with CDR3 defined following IMGT. Any clonotype with a frequency above 0.1% was classified as a highly expanded clone. Shannon entropy served as the measure of repertoire diversity, while the Gini coefficient captured V-J evenness. Public clonotypes were defined as clonotypes shared by more than one individual. Using fastp at Q25 and MiXCR, TCRdb reprocessed the public reads and kept productive beta chains. All rows with the same CDR3 protein become a single entry with the most common DNA and genes. These V and J calls originate from TCRdb's pipeline instead of the authors' own analysis. The sample table holds more than 650,000 distinct CDR3 sequences, of which 25% to 30% were seen once. Under 55% of the sample is taken by the ten largest.

What this sample's time point label stands for: persistent/refractory GD, antithyroid drugs over 5 years with positive TRAb. RNA was extracted from PBMCs in TRIzol for both TCR sequencing and RNA sequencing. The diagnosis of Graves' disease was made according to American Thyroid Association guidelines. Recruitment of patients was carried out at an endocrinology department in Xi'an, China. Each patient gave about 9.1 milliliters of peripheral blood, collected in an EDTA anticoagulant tube. Ficoll Paque Plus density gradient separation was used to isolate PBMCs, and no further T cell sorting was done. An Agilent 2100 Bioanalyzer and agarose gel were used to check RNA quality, and a NanoDrop 2000 was used to measure RNA concentration. The germline V end is reduced by 5 bases and the J end by 4 bases; junction bases left unmatched: 4. Looking up the germline V gene (reference sequence) yields CDR1 PRHDT and CDR2 FYEKMQ. From the cysteine up to the phenylalanine, the CDR3 has a length of 13 residues. Solely the CDR3 DNA is kept, with 39 bases framed from the first base.

Recombination joined TRBV13 with TRBJ1-2; TRBD1 agrees with 7 junctional bases. This material consisted of peripheral blood mononuclear cells (PBMCs), taken when the disease was refractory, from a patient treated with antithyroid drugs. The clonotype comes from a female donor with Graves disease. The nucleotide sequence is TGTGCCAGCAGCCGACAGGGCGTCTATGGCTACACCTTC. This sequence encodes CASSRQGVYGYTF.